The 19 T cell receptor beta chains below were found in one sample sequenced in a study of T cells in Graves' hyperthyroidism and ophthalmopathy. Amplified regions were TCR beta CDR3 sequences from RNA transcripts. A set of HTBI primers served as the primers for a first-round RT-PCR of the TCR CDR3. TCRdb re-called the multiplex PCR reads through MiXCR, storing one row per CDR3 protein. The table shows fewer than 650,000 distinct CDR3 sequences, with approximately 15% occurring only once. The sequenced sample was blood. The receptor source for this set is a woman in her twenties or thirties with Graves' hyperthyroidism that later progressed to Graves' ophthalmopathy.

This clonotype has a handful of counts. V and J are TRBV27 and TRBJ1-2; no clear D. Germline lookup yields CDR1 MNHEY and CDR2 SMNVEV (reference sequence). The V and J ends lost 0 bases and 8 bases respectively, with 13 bases between them. CDR3 length equals 14 residues. In DNA form, the CDR3 reads TGTGCCAGCAGTTTATCGTCTGGGGTAAAGGGCTACACCTTC. Its protein product is CASSLSSGVKGYTF.

This clonotype has a count of ten or more. This chain uses TRBV6-1 with TRBJ2-1; D possibly corresponds to TRBD1 (5 bases). This CDR3 has 11 amino acids. Germline lookup yields CDR1 MNHNS and CDR2 SASEGT. Trimming removed 7 bases at V and 7 bases at J, with 8 bases between. CDR3 coding DNA: TGTGCCAGCACAGGGATGAATGAGCAGTTCTTC. Its translation: CASTGMNEQFF.

This clonotype turned up a few times. This rearrangement joins TRBV6-1 to TRBJ2-5; 7 nucleotides match TRBD2. V lost 5 bases, J lost 7 bases, and 13 bases stayed unmatched. The CDR3 loop spans 15 amino acids. Germline-derived CDR1 and CDR2 are MNHNS and SASEGT. For the CDR3, the DNA is TGTGCCAGCAGTCCTTCCGGGACTACTGCTTTGACCCAGTACTTC. Protein product: CASSPSGTTALTQYF.

This clonotype was observed at least ten times. The gene calls are TRBV11-3 and TRBJ2-3, with 7 bases aligning to TRBD2. CDR1 is SGHNT and CDR2 is YENEEA in the germline V gene. The CDR3 is 16 residues long. V trimming: 3 bases; J trimming: 0 bases; junction bases outside the gene matches: 6. The DNA of the CDR3 is TGTGCCAGCAGCTTCCACCGAGCGGGAAGCACAGATACGCAGTATTTT. Translation: CASSFHRAGSTDTQYF.

This clonotype was seen many times. CDR3 nucleotides: TGTGCCAGCAGCTCGGTCAGACTAGCGGGAGGTTACGAGCAGTACTTC. It specifies CASSSVRLAGGYEQYF. The chain links TRBV11-2 to TRBJ2-7; 13 nucleotides line up with TRBD2. The CDR3 totals 16 residues. J was trimmed by 4 bases and V by 4 bases; bases with no gene match: 7. The V gene's germline CDR1 is SGHAT and CDR2 FQNNGV.

Points on this clonotype: At one end, the junction sequence differs from germline, possibly due to a read error. The chain carries TRBV5-1 and TRBJ1-1; D is ambiguous. The CDR3 loop spans 13 amino acids. The V gene's germline CDR1 is SGHRS and CDR2 YFSETQ. For the CDR3, the DNA is TGCGCCAGCAGCCCGACGGGGAACGCTGAAGCTTTCTTT. This translates into CASSPTGNAEAFF.

This clonotype showed up many times. The gene calls are TRBV9 and TRBJ2-5; 9 bases agree with TRBD2. The CDR3 extends over 16 amino acids. Looked up from germline, CDR1 is SGDLS and CDR2 is YYNGEE. Unmatched junction bases numbered 7, after V lost 0 bases and J lost 4 bases. CDR3 sequence: CASSVEAGGPRETQYF. CDR3 in DNA: TGTGCCAGCAGCGTAGAGGCGGGAGGGCCCCGAGAGACCCAGTACTTC.

Many counts were recorded for this clonotype. The chain uses TRBV14 and TRBJ2-1; D may be TRBD1 (6 bases). This CDR3 region has 16 residues. V was clipped by 0 bases and J by 6 bases, with 15 bases between them. Germline V lookup: CDR1 SGHDN, CDR2 FVKESK. The CDR3 protein is CASSQDGGGASNEQFF. The CDR3 DNA follows: TGTGCCAGCAGCCAAGATGGTGGGGGCGCAAGCAATGAGCAGTTCTTC.

The table lists this clonotype with many counts. The rearrangement links TRBV24-1 to TRBJ1-2; 7 bases line up with TRBD1. The CDR3 has 16 amino acids. V was clipped by 0 bases and J by 6 bases; unmatched bases: 9. The germline gives CDR1 KGHDR, CDR2 SFDVKD. CDR3 coding DNA: TGTGCCACCAGTGATTTGGTCGGCAGGGGGATTAATGGCTACACCTTC. It encodes CATSDLVGRGINGYTF.

As for this clonotype: This could be a read error, since a much larger clone is one nucleotide away. The rearrangement links TRBV4-3 to TRBJ1-2; 10 bases are shared with TRBD1. CDR3 length: 16 amino acids. Germline trimming cut 6 bases from V and 1 base from J; bases unmatched to any gene: 8. Per the germline V gene, CDR1 is LGHNA and CDR2 is YSLEER. The CDR3, as DNA: TGCGCCAGCAGGCCGACCGACAGGGGGCATAACTATGGCTACACCTTC. This codes for CASRPTDRGHNYGYTF.

This clonotype was counted many times. The chain joins TRBV3-1 to TRBJ1-4; weak D call: TRBD1 (5 bases). Germline values: CDR1 LGHDT, CDR2 YNNKEL (reference sequence). CDR3 length: 15 residues. V lost 5 bases, J lost 8 bases, and 18 bases lay in between. CDR3 in DNA: TGTGCCAGCAGCGAACAGGCGGGACTGGGAGAAAAACTGTTTTTT. Its translation: CASSEQAGLGEKLFF.

The V gene is TRBV7-3, the J gene TRBJ1-2, with 8 bases lining up with TRBD1. CDR3 length: 16 amino acids. Germline values: CDR1 SGHTA, CDR2 FQGTGA. With V trimmed by 6 bases and J by 2 bases, 11 bases remained unmatched. CDR3 protein: CASRQTVTGVNYGYTF. CDR3 sequence (DNA): TGTGCCAGCAGGCAAACTGTGACAGGGGTGAACTATGGCTACACCTTC.

This clonotype was counted many times. This chain connects TRBV7-3 to TRBJ1-6; no definite D call. The CDR3 totals 14 residues. Trimming shortened V by 5 bases and J by 14 bases, and 19 bases separated the two germline ends. The V gene's germline CDR1 is SGHTA and CDR2 FQGTGA. The CDR3 DNA follows: TGTGCCAGCAGCCCACAAGGTGGTGGTGTTTCCCTCCACTTT. It is translated as CASSPQGGGVSLHF.

The chain has TRBV15 and TRBJ2-2; 11 nucleotides match TRBD2. The CDR3 covers 18 residues. Germline CDR1 and CDR2: LNHNV and YYDKDF (reference sequence). Trimming at V came to 5 bases and at J to 3 bases, leaving 11 bases not matched to a gene. CDR3 sequence (DNA): TGTGCCACCAGCGGACACATTCCTAGCGGGAGGTACACCGGGGAGCTGTTTTTT. Translation: CATSGHIPSGRYTGELFF.

The table lists this clonotype with many counts. The J gene is TRBJ1-1, the V gene TRBV29-1; perhaps TRBD1 as D (5 bases). Looked up from germline, CDR1 is SQVTM and CDR2 is ANQGSEA. V lost 3 bases to trimming and J lost 2 bases, with 10 bases between them. The CDR3 sequence is 13 residues long. The CDR3 sequence is CSVESQGNTEAFF. The DNA of the CDR3 is TGCAGCGTTGAGAGTCAGGGTAACACTGAAGCTTTCTTT.

This clonotype was detected many times. The chain recombines TRBV20-1 with TRBJ1-5; D is unresolved. CDR3 length equals 12 residues. Trimming shortened V by 2 bases and J by 2 bases, and 4 bases separated the two germline ends. Germline V lookup: CDR1 DFQATT, CDR2 SNEGSKA (reference sequence). CDR3 region: CSARKGNQPQHF. CDR3 nucleotides: TGCAGTGCTAGAAAGGGCAATCAGCCCCAGCATTTT.

This clonotype was counted many times. This rearrangement joins TRBV12-3 or TRBV12-4 to TRBJ1-3; D gene ambiguous. Trimming shortened V by 8 bases and J by 0 bases, and 5 bases separated the two germline ends. The CDR3 spans 12 residues. CDR3 protein: CASFRSGNTIYF. In DNA, the CDR3 is TGTGCCAGCTTTCGCTCTGGAAACACCATATATTTT.

This chain joins TRBV24-1 and TRBJ2-1; 7 positions match TRBD1. Looked up from germline, CDR1 is KGHDR and CDR2 is SFDVKD. The length of the CDR3 is 12 residues. With 9 bases clipped from V and 7 bases from J, the junction kept 5 bases outside the gene matches. The CDR3 loop reads CATATGQNEQFF. The DNA of the CDR3 is TGTGCCACCGCTACGGGACAGAATGAGCAGTTCTTC.

This clonotype was observed at least ten times. The chain is built from TRBV27 and TRBJ2-3; a weak D match, TRBD2 (5 bases). In germline, CDR1 is MNHEY, CDR2 SMNVEV (reference sequence). V was pared by 5 bases and J by 2 bases, with 11 bases between. This CDR3 is 14 amino acids long. CDR3 nucleotide sequence: TGTGCCAGCAGTCGAGGGAAGGTCACAGATACGCAGTATTTT. Its translation: CASSRGKVTDTQYF.